The 18 T cell receptor beta chains below come from one sample, sequenced in a study of cytomegalovirus exposure and HLA in healthy donors. The PCR had 60 Vbeta and 13 Jbeta primers. Sequenced by immunoSEQ multiplex PCR; TCRdb stores in-frame clones only, minus some. The sample lists more than 150,000 clones, about 80% seen once, with approximately 1.5% in the top ten. The source material was PBMCs. The receptors here all came from a man aged 35 to 55 in good health and CMV-seronegative.

V and J are TRBV5-1 and TRBJ2-5; 7 bases fit TRBD1. Germline CDR1 SGHRS, CDR2 YFSETQ. The V and J ends lost 6 bases and 2 bases, in that order; junction bases with no gene match: 7. CDR3 size: 14 residues. CDR3 in amino acids: CASTPPGQQETQYF. CDR3 DNA: TGCGCCAGCACCCCGCCGGGACAGCAAGAGACCCAGTACTTC.

The CDR3 sequence: CARIRESTGELFF. The CDR3 DNA sequence: TGTGCCCGGATCCGAGAGTCCACCGGGGAGCTGTTTTTT. This chain joins TRBV30 and TRBJ2-2; D uncertain. The CDR3 runs to 13 residues. Trimming took 8 bases from V and 4 from J, leaving 14 bases between them. Germline CDR1 is GTSNPN and CDR2 is SVGIG (reference sequence).

The chain links TRBV7-9 to TRBJ1-1, with D possibly TRBD1 on 6 matching bases. The germline CDR1 and CDR2 sequences are SEHNR and FQNEAQ (reference sequence). The V and J ends lost 11 bases and 3 bases respectively, with 10 bases between them. The CDR3 runs 11 residues. Written as DNA, the CDR3 is TGTGCCCTCCAGGGGTACACTGAAGCTTTCTTT. Its protein is CALQGYTEAFF.

About this clone: At one boundary the junction diverges from the germline segment, which might be a read error. The rearrangement joins TRBV28 to TRBJ2-1, with 10 positions matching TRBD2. The CDR3 runs 15 residues. CDR1 and CDR2 from the germline V gene are MDHEN and SYDVKM. The CDR3 sequence: CASKEASGSLGDWVF. The CDR3 DNA reads TGTGCCAGCAAGGAGGCTAGCGGGAGTCTAGGGGATTGGGTCTTC.

This clone showed up just once. V and J are TRBV11-2 and TRBJ2-1; D may be TRBD2 (5 bases). With 1 base removed from V and 7 bases from J, the gap between germline ends came to 14 bases. Germline V gives CDR1 SGHAT, CDR2 FQNNGV. The CDR3 length is 15 residues. CDR3 protein: CASSLVRGRQNEQFF. In nucleotides, the CDR3 is TGTGCCAGCAGCTTAGTACGCGGGCGGCAGAATGAGCAGTTCTTC.

The chain couples TRBV11-2 to TRBJ1-5; TRBD1 agrees at 7 bases. The length of the CDR3 is 14 residues. Germline V gives CDR1 SGHAT, CDR2 FQNNGV. The trim removed 4 bases at V and 6 bases at J, leaving 6 bases unmatched. The CDR3 DNA reads as TGTGCCAGCAGCTCCGACAGGGTGGGTCAGCCCCAGCATTTT. Its translation is CASSSDRVGQPQHF.

The chain has TRBV27 and TRBJ2-1; 7 bases align to TRBD1. V dropped 8 bases and J dropped 4; count of bases not matched to a gene: 5. The CDR3 has 13 amino acids. Per germline, CDR1 MNHEY and CDR2 SMNVEV (reference sequence). Written as DNA, the CDR3 is TGTGCCAGCGTGGACAGGAATTACAATGAGCAGTTCTTC. Encoded protein: CASVDRNYNEQFF.

This chain uses TRBV5-4 with TRBJ2-7; 7 bases are a match to TRBD2. The germline CDR1 and CDR2 sequences are SGHNT and YYREEE (reference sequence). The CDR3 runs 14 residues. The V and J ends lost 0 bases and 6 bases, in that order; junction bases with no gene match: 6. Written as DNA, the CDR3 is TGTGCCAGCAGCTTGGGGGCGGGAGCGGGCGAGCAGTACTTC. Amino acid sequence: CASSLGAGAGEQYF.

This clone was recorded only once. The junction does not match germline at one end; this may be a read error. V usage is TRBV27 and J usage is TRBJ2-6; 9 nucleotides align to TRBD2. The CDR3 runs 17 residues. Germline-derived CDR1 and CDR2 are MNHEY and SMNVEV (reference sequence). CDR3 in amino acids: CASSFVAGDSGANGLTF. As DNA, the CDR3 is TGTGCCAGCAGTTTTGTAGCGGGGGACTCTGGGGCCAACGGCCTGACTTTC.

The rearrangement joins TRBV6-1 to TRBJ1-1, with D unresolved. In germline, CDR1 is MNHNS, CDR2 SASEGT. The CDR3 consists of 11 residues. The V end lost 7 bases, the J end lost 1 base, and 4 bases lay between the germline ends. The CDR3 loop reads CASTSNTEAFF. CDR3 nucleotides: TGTGCCAGCACCTCGAACACTGAAGCTTTCTTT.

The V call is TRBV19, the J call TRBJ2-1; D is uncertain. Trimming pared 11 bases from V and 0 bases from J, leaving 11 bases between. Germline-derived CDR1 and CDR2 are LNHDA and SQIVND (reference sequence). The CDR3 spans 13 residues. The CDR3 coding sequence is TGTGCCTGCTCGCTAAGCTCCTACAATGAGCAGTTCTTC. It is translated as CACSLSSYNEQFF.

This chain joins TRBV11-2 and TRBJ2-5, with TRBD1 matching 9 bases. The V segment lost 1 base and the J segment 5 bases; nucleotides outside the gene matches: 8. Germline CDR1 SGHAT, CDR2 FQNNGV. This CDR3 comprises 16 residues. The CDR3 here is CASSLGGWDREETQYF. The CDR3 region has the DNA TGTGCCAGCAGCTTAGGCGGGTGGGACAGGGAGGAGACCCAGTACTTC.

The chain links TRBV30 to TRBJ2-2, with 13 nucleotides matching TRBD2. CDR1 GTSNPN and CDR2 SVGIG come from the germline V gene (reference sequence). The length of the CDR3 is 17 residues. Germline trimming cut 5 bases from V and 1 base from J; bases unmatched to any gene: 7. The CDR3 protein is CAWAFGTSGENTGELFF. For the CDR3, the DNA is TGTGCCTGGGCCTTTGGGACTAGCGGGGAGAACACCGGGGAGCTGTTTTTT.

A single count supports this clone. The chain employs TRBV25-1 and TRBJ2-1; no definite D call. The V gene's germline CDR1 is MGHDK and CDR2 SYGVNS. Trimming shortened V by 0 bases and J by 6 bases, and 9 bases separated the two germline ends. CDR3 length: 14 amino acids. The CDR3 loop reads CASSEYDNLNEQFF. The CDR3 DNA is TGTGCCAGCAGTGAATACGACAACCTCAATGAGCAGTTCTTC.

This clone has a handful of counts. The rearrangement links TRBV7-2 to TRBJ1-2; 12 positions agree with TRBD1. With V trimmed by 7 bases and J by 8 bases, 11 bases remained unmatched. The germline gives CDR1 SGHTA, CDR2 FQGNSA. The CDR3 is made up of 15 amino acids. The CDR3 DNA is TGTGCCAGCACCCAAGGGCCCGGGACAGGGGGCGGCTACACCTTC. Translating it yields CASTQGPGTGGGYTF.

The chain is built from TRBV18 and TRBJ1-1; D ambiguous. Looked up from germline, CDR1 is KGHSH and CDR2 is LQKENI. This CDR3 contains 16 residues. Trimming removed 2 bases at V and 1 base at J, with 14 bases between. The chain's CDR3 is CASSPFEGRRNTEAFF. In nucleotides, the CDR3 is TGTGCCAGCTCACCATTCGAGGGCCGGAGGAACACTGAAGCTTTCTTT.

The chain couples TRBV15 to TRBJ1-2, with 7 bases lining up with TRBD1. This CDR3 is built from 15 residues. The ends lost 6 bases at V and 1 base at J; junction bases unmatched: 8. Germline V gene sequence: CDR1 LNHNV, CDR2 YYDKDF (reference sequence). The CDR3 coding sequence is TGTGCCACCAGTCCGGGACAGCATTATAACTATGGCTACACCTTC. It codes for CATSPGQHYNYGYTF.

This clone appeared once. The chain joins TRBV6-5 to TRBJ2-1; D possibly corresponds to TRBD2 (5 bases). CDR1 and CDR2 from the germline V gene are MNHEY and SVGAGI. The CDR3 runs to 13 residues. With 4 bases removed from V and 7 bases from J, the gap between germline ends came to 11 bases. In DNA form, the CDR3 reads TGTGCCAGCAGTTCCTGGACTTGGAATGAGCAGTTCTTC. Protein product: CASSSWTWNEQFF.